This paragraph covers one T cell receptor beta chain sequence. What it binds is not known. The sample comes from a study of regulatory T cells in long-lasting Graves disease. Study-level points and caveats: TRBV28, TRBJ1-2 and TRBJ2-5 were segments that persistent disease favored.

Between the trimmed V and J ends, which lost 7 bases and 0 bases, there was a span of 14 bases. CDR3 length: 15 amino acids. The germline V gene encodes CDR1 SNHLY and CDR2 FYNNEI. Both iRepertoire HTBI primers and Arm-PCR of CDR3 regions were used to build the TCR beta libraries. From the multiplex PCR reads, TCRdb called clonotypes with MiXCR, one entry per CDR3 protein. The top ten hold 8% to 10% of the sample, which has 520,000 or so distinct CDR3 sequences, 12% seen once. Specified time point: newly diagnosed GD, antithyroid drugs for less than 3 months. With RNA extracted from PBMCs as input, the TCR library was made. This sample also appeared in a second study, on T cells in Graves' hyperthyroidism and ophthalmopathy. That source notes: Those patients with uncontrolled infection, other autoimmune disease, pregnancy or lactation were excluded. Peripheral blood also featured most of the thyroid clonotypes expanded above 0.001.

The sequence derives from a woman in her twenties or thirties with Graves disease. The sample here was peripheral blood mononuclear cells (PBMCs), taken at new diagnosis, from a patient treated with antithyroid drugs. The chain combines TRBV2 with TRBJ2-3, with D perhaps TRBD2 (5 bases). The CDR3 DNA is TGTGCCAGCACGCGGCGAGGGCCTAGCACAGATACGCAGTATTTT. Protein: CASTRRGPSTDTQYF.